This TCR beta chain is from a study of CD8 T cells in Susac syndrome (dated by TCRdb to between 2017 and 2020). For the study in its entirety: Whether CD8+ T cell activation and differentiation in Susac syndrome was antigen driven was tested using repertoire sequencing.

CDR1 SGHRS and CDR2 YFSETQ were looked up in the germline V gene. Germline trimming: 2 bases from V, 1 base from J; junction bases outside gene matches: 4. The CDR3 sequence holds 16 residues, the cysteine and phenylalanine included. The retained sequence is limited to the CDR3, 48 bases, with the frame set at the first base. General study outcomes and caveats: The number of individuals in the TCR sequencing and HLA analysis was recognized as being relatively small.

RNA was extracted using the RNeasy kit, and about 0.45 to 1 microgram was reverse transcribed with random hexamers. The immunoSEQ multiplex PCR assay, covering 54 Vbeta and 13 Jbeta segments, was used to amplify TCR beta CDR3 regions. Bias from PCR amplification was corrected by using a synthetic template baseline for primer optimization and for computational correction. The published analysis was carried out like this. Reads were annotated to V, D and J genes according to IMGT and were analyzed with immunoSEQ Analyzer, with only productive sequences retained. To calculate clonality, Shannon entropy was normalized by log2 of the number of productive unique sequences and then subtracted from one. For each patient and control, public and private clones were evaluated within the 100 most prevalent clones. Clones were defined as Susac-specific when absent from the healthy and MS cohorts, from over a thousand published viral clones and from other ImmuneACCESS disease sequences. TCRdb redid the processing of the public reads, applying fastp at Q25 and MiXCR, and retained in-frame beta chains. Each entry merges the rows of one CDR3 protein and shows their most common DNA and genes. TCRdb, rather than the study authors, made the V and J calls. The sample profile shows 300,000 or so distinct CDR3 sequences; about 91% of them were found once. Around 0.07% of the sample belongs to the ten largest clones.

Concerning this clonotype: This receptor's antigen is unknown. There are no base qualities to consult, and no much larger clone falls within one base.

Peripheral blood CD8+ and CD4+ T cells from healthy donors, Susac syndrome patients and multiple sclerosis patients were profiled by high-throughput TCR beta sequencing. The multiple sclerosis controls were treatment-naive patients whose relapsing-remitting disease, either stable or active, fulfilled the revised McDonald criteria. Bulk CD8+ and CD4+ T cells were purified magnetically by negative isolation, whereas CD8+ TEMRA cells were enriched by FACS. Blood was collected in EDTA tubes and processed within 24 hours, with PBMCs isolated through density gradient centrifugation. PBMCs intended for TCR sequencing were cryopreserved in liquid nitrogen and thawed later in a water bath at 37 degrees C. The sorted or isolated CD4+, CD8+ and CD8+ TEMRA cells had a purity of 90% or higher.

The sequence came from a human donor with multiple sclerosis. Recombination linked TRBV5-1 to TRBJ2-2, with TRBD1 identical over 8 junction bases. Sequencing used CD4+ T cells from PBMCs. The CDR3 reads CASSFQGAMNTGELFF. The DNA sequence is given as TGCGCCAGCAGCTTTCAGGGGGCGATGAACACCGGGGAGCTGTTTTTT.